This T cell receptor beta chain was recovered during a study of a mutant IDH1 vaccine in newly diagnosed glioma (dated by TCRdb to the early 2020s). Turning to the overall study: Vaccination started 4-6 weeks after radiotherapy alone, or was given together with temozolomide cycles in the groups whose treatment included chemotherapy. Of the 25 to 35 patients who were treated, about 62% were male and around 38% were female, and the mean age was about 40 years. Visit V12 was the week-35 safety follow-up and visit V13 was the week-47 end of study. Peripheral blood was drawn at six visits: V03 (baseline), V05, V07, V10, V12 and V13. Prior to enrollment, standard therapy consisting of radiotherapy alone, temozolomide alone, or radiochemotherapy with temozolomide had been administered to patients, with the combination being received by most patients. For exploratory analyses, longitudinal TCRB deep sequencing was carried out in around 26 treated patients wherever samples were available. Broad study findings and their caveats: Across multiple MHC alleles, vaccine-induced immune responses were seen in around 93% of patients. Availability determined which PBMC samples were chosen for TCRB deep sequencing. The authors noted that analyses of patient blood samples could not be reproduced because of sample limitations. Pseudoprogression seemed to be unrelated to changes in the top peripheral T cell clonotypes found by TCRB sequencing.

In the case of this clone: It lacks a known antigen. No base-level quality is on record; no much larger clone is a single base apart.

What this sample's time point label stands for: week 35, safety follow-up. A 20-mer mutant IDH1 peptide at 300 micrograms in Montanide made up each vaccine dose, which was injected subcutaneously together with topical imiquimod. Across visits V03 through V10, patients got a total of eight vaccinations, given in weeks 1, 3, 5, 7, 11, 15, 19 and 23. The donors had newly diagnosed IDH1-mutant astrocytomas of WHO grade 3 or 4 that showed loss of nuclear ATRX. The samples were drawn from NOA16, a multicentre, single-arm, open-label phase I trial in Germany that tested a mutant IDH1 peptide vaccine in humans for the first time. Genomic DNA for TCRB sequencing was extracted from EDTA blood using the DNeasy Blood and Tissue Kit. The germline V end is reduced by 1 base and the J end by 0 bases; junction bases left unmatched: 7. From its cysteine to its phenylalanine, the CDR3 spans 17 amino acids. The DNA shown is the 51-base CDR3, in frame from base 1. The germline V gene gives CDR1 as SGHDT and CDR2 as YYEEEE.

Library method: the immunoSEQ multiplex PCR assay. Rearranged TCR beta chain sequences were amplified using the hsTCRB Kit according to the manufacturer's protocol. An Illumina MiSeq was used to sequence the TCRB libraries. Per the source publication's procedure: The proprietary platform of the kit vendor was used for demultiplexing, trimming and gene mapping. The table was pulled from immuneACCESS by TCRdb, which kept in-frame rearrangements only. Such tables lose some clones; where checked, under half of the loss comes from unresolved V genes, and the rest has no known cause. Clone size and V and J calls were adopted from that table, with D and trimming inferred from the DNA. Within this sample are roughly 54,000 clones, with roughly 84% of them counted one time only. Jointly, the top ten make up approximately 4% of the sample.

Recombination joined TRBV5-6 with TRBJ2-7, and 10 bases in between align with TRBD2. The sample consisted of PBMCs, taken from a glioma patient whose treatment included an IDH1 peptide vaccine. The clonotype was recovered from a woman aged 18-35 years with glioma. The DNA reads as follows: TGTGCCAGCAGCTTGCTAGCGGGGGCCCCCGGCTCCTACGAGCAGTACTTC. The encoded protein is CASSLLAGAPGSYEQYF. With the rest looked up from the reference TRBV5-6 and TRBJ2-7 genes rather than sequenced, the full variable domain is DAGVTQSPTHLIKTRGQQVTLRCSPKSGHDTVSWYQQALGQGPQFIFQYYEEEERQRGNFPDRFSGHQFPNYSSELNVNALLLGDSALYLCASSLLAGAPGSYEQYFGPGTRLTVT.